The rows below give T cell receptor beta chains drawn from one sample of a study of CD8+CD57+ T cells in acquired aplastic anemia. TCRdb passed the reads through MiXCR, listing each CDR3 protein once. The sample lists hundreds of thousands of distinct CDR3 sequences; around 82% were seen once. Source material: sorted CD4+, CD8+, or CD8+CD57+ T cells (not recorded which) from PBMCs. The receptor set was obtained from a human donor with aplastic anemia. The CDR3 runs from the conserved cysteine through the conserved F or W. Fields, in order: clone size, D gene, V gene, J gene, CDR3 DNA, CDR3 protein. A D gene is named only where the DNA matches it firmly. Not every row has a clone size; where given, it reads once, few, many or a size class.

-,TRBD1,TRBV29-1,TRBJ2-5,TGCAGCGTTAATCGGGACAGACAGGGGACCCAGTACTTC,CSVNRDRQGTQYF
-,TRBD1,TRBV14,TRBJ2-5,TGTGCCAGCAGCCATCCGGGACAGGGGGTCCGGGAGACCCAGTACTTC,CASSHPGQGVRETQYF
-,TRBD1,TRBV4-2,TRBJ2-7,TGTGCCAGCAGCCCAACGAGTACAGGGGAGATCCAGTACTTC,CASSPTSTGEIQYF
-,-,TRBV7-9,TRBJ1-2,TGTGCCGGCCAGTGGACAAGGGACACCGACTACCGCTACACCTTC,CAGQWTRDTDYRYTF
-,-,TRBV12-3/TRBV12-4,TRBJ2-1,TGTGCCAGCAGTCCCGATTCGGGGACCGATGAGCAGTTCTTC,CASSPDSGTDEQFF
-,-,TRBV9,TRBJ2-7,TGTGCCAGCAGCGTAGGGTCAGCCTCGCAGCATTTTTTC,CASSVGSASQHFF
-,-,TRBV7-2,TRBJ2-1,-,CASSSHTSSTSGRQFF
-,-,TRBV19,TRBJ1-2,TGTGCCAGTAGTATAGCTAGCGGCGCCTACAATGGCTACATCTTC,CASSIASGAYNGYIF
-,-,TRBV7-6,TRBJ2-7,TGTGCCAGCAGCTTAGTTCAAGCCACCTACGAGCAGTACTTC,CASSLVQATYEQYF
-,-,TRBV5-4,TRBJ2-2,TGTGCCAGCAGCTTTGTTCACGCGACCGGGGAGCTGTTTTTT,CASSFVHATGELFF
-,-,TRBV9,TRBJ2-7,TGTGCCAGCAGCGGACGCCACAACGCCTACAATGAGTACTTC,CASSGRHNAYNEYF
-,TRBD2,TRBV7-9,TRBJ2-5,TGTGCCAGCAGACTAGCGGGGGGTGTAGAGACCCAGTACTTC,CASRLAGGVETQYF
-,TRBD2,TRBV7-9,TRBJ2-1,TGTGCCAGCAGCTTGGAACTAGCGGGGGCAGAGGAACGCTTCTTC,CASSLELAGAEERFF
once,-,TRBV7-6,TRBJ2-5,TGTGCCACCAGCTTGGGTACTCATAATGCACCCCTCCACTTC,CATSLGTHNAPLHF
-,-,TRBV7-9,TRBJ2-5,TGTGCCAGCAGCTTAGGCAGCATTCACCCCTCCAATTTGTTC,CASSLGSIHPSNLF
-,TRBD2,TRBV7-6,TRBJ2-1,TGTGCCAGCACCCTACGGGGGGTCCCCTCTGGGGCCAACGAGCAGTTCTTC,CASTLRGVPSGANEQFF
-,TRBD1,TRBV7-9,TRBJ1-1,TGTGCCAGCAGCTTAGGTGGCAGGGGGGACGCTGAAGCTTTCTTT,CASSLGGRGDAEAFF
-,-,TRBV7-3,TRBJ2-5,TGTGCCAGCGGACTGGGACTTCAGGGGGAGACCCAGTACTTC,CASGLGLQGETQYF
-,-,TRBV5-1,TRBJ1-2,TGCGCCAGCAGCTTGGGACGGGGTGTGACGACCTATGGCTACACCTTC,CASSLGRGVTTYGYTF
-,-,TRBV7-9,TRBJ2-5,TGTGCCAGCAGGGATGCCCGCGAGCAAGAGACCGAGCACTTC,CASRDAREQETEHF
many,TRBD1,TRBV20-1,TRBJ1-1,TGCAGTGCTAGACCCCCACGGACAGGTTCCACTGAAGCTTTCTTT,CSARPPRTGSTEAFF
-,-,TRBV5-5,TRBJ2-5,TGTGCCAGCAGCCTGGCGTTCACCTGGGGAGAGACCCAGTACTTC,CASSLAFTWGETQYF
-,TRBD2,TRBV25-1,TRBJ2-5,TGTGCCAGCAGTGAATTAGGGTTAGCGGGGGGTCGCGTCGCGGAGACCCAGTACTTC,CASSELGLAGGRVAETQYF
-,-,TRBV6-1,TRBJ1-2,TGTGCCAGCAGGGAAGGGACGCATGGCTACACCTTC,CASREGTHGYTF
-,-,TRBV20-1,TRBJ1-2,TGCAGTGCTAGAGGAGCGACAGGTCCTCTGTCAGCTAACTATGGCTACACCTTC,CSARGATGPLSANYGYTF
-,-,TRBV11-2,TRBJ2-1,TGTGCCAGCAGCGCAGGGTCTGGGTACGGTCAGGATGAGCAGTTCTTC,CASSAGSGYGQDEQFF
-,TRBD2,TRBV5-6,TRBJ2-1,TGTGCCAGCAGCTTTACTAGCGGCGGGAGCTCCTACAATGAGCAGTTCTTC,CASSFTSGGSSYNEQFF
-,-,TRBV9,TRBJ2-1,TGTGCCAGCAGCGCGCCGGGACACAACGGTGGGGAGCAGCAGTTCTTC,CASSAPGHNGGEQQFF
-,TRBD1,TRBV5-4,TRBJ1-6,TGTGCCAGCAGCCGGGACAGGGCACTTTCACCCCTCCACTTT,CASSRDRALSPLHF
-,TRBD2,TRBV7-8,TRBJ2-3,TGTGCCAGCAGCTTAGGGGGAGGGCCCAAAACGCAGCAGTATTTT,CASSLGGGPKTQQYF
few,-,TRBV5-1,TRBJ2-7,TGCGCCAGCAGCTTGGCCAGTAACGGACACGGAGCCTACGAGCAGTACTTC,CASSLASNGHGAYEQYF
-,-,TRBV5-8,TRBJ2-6,TGTGCCAGCAGCTTTCAAAGAAGCTACGGGGCCAACGTCCTGACTTTC,CASSFQRSYGANVLTF
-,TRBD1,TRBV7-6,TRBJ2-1,TGCGCCAGCAGCTCAGACAGGGGGCTGTCTCCCCAGCTCTTC,CASSSDRGLSPQLF
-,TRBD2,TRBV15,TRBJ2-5,TGTGCTACCAGCGGGGGCAGGGAGAAAGAGACCCAGTACTTC,CATSGGREKETQYF
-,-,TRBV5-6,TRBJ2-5,TGTGCCAGCAGCAGGGGGTGGGGCCAAGAGACCCAGTACTTC,CASSRGWGQETQYF
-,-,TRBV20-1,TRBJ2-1,TGCAGTGCTAGTAAGGCCCTTAGCAATGAGCAGTTCTTC,CSASKALSNEQFF
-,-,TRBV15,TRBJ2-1,TGTGCCACCAGCAGAGATAGACAGGCGTACAATGAGCAGTTCTTC,CATSRDRQAYNEQFF
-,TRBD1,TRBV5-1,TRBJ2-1,TGCGCCAGCAGCCTGTACAGGGGGACTAATGAGCAGTTCTTC,CASSLYRGTNEQFF
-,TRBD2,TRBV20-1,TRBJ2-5,TGCAGTGCTAGTGAGCCTAGCGGTTTGGAGACCCAGTACTTC,CSASEPSGLETQYF
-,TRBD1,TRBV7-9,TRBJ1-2,TGTGCCAGCAGCAAGATTGAGGGGGCCGATGGCTACACCTTC,CASSKIEGADGYTF
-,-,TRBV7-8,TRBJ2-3,TGTGCCACCAGCTTGGCCTCCAGCCCCGATACCCAGTATTTT,CATSLASSPDTQYF
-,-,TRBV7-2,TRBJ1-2,TGTGCCAGCAGCGCAACATCTGGGTCACCCCTCCACTTTACCTTC,CASSATSGSPLHFTF
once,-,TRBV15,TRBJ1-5,TGTGCCAGCAGCAGGTCGTATAGCAATCAGACCCAGCATTTT,CASSRSYSNQTQHF
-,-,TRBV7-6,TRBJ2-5,TGTGCCAGCAGCTTTCGTCTGGACGAGACCCAGTACTTC,CASSFRLDETQYF
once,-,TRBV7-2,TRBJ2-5,TGTGCCAGCAGCTTAAGCACTAGCCAAGAGACCCAGTACTTC,CASSLSTSQETQYF
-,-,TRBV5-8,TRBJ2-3,TGTGCCAGCAGCGCGATCAGGCCAGATACGCAGTATTTT,CASSAIRPDTQYF
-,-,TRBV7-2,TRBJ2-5,TGTGCCAGCAGCTTAGAGAGTTGGGGGGACCAGTACTTC,CASSLESWGDQYF
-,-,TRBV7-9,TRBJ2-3,TGTGCCAGAAGACGCGGGGGCAGAGATACGCATAATTTT,CARRRGGRDTHNF
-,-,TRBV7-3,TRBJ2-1,TGCGCCAGCAGCTTGGGACCGCAGCAGTTCTTC,CASSLGPQQFF
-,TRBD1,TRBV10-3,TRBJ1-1,TGTGCCATCAGTGATCGGGACAGTCCCGCGACAGCTTTCTTT,CAISDRDSPATAFF
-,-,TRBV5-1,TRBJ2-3,TGTGCCAGCAGCCTAGTTTGGGTGAACACGCAGTATTTT,CASSLVWVNTQYF
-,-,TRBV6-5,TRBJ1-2,TGTGCCAGCAGTGGGGACGCTTATGGCTACACCTTC,CASSGDAYGYTF
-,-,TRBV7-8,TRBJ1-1,TGTGCCAGCAGCTTAGCTGTAACTCCCAATACTCAAGATTTCTTT,CASSLAVTPNTQDFF